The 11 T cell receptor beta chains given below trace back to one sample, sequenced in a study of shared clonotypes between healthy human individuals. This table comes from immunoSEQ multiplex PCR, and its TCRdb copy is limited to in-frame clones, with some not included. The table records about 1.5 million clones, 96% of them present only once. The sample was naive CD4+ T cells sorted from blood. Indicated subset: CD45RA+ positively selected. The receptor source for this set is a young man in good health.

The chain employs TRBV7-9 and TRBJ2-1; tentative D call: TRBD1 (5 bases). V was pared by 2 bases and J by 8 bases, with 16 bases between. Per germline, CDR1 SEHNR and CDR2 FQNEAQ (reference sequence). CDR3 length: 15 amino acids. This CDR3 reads CASSLRGSLPHEQFF. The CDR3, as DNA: TGTGCCAGCAGCTTAAGGGGTAGCCTCCCCCATGAGCAGTTCTTC.

DNA for the CDR3: TGTGCCAGTAGTATCCAAAGGACTGGACCGTACAATGAGCAGTTCTTC. Protein sequence: CASSIQRTGPYNEQFF. The rearrangement joins TRBV19 to TRBJ2-1; a weak D match, TRBD2 (5 bases). Germline CDR1 is LNHDA and CDR2 is SQIVND (reference sequence). The V and J ends lost 3 bases and 4 bases respectively, with 16 bases between them. The CDR3 extends over 16 amino acids.

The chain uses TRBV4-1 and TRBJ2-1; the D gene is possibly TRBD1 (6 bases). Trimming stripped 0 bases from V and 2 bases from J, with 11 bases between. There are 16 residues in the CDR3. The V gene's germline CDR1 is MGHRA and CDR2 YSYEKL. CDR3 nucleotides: TGCGCCAGCAGCCAAGAGGGCACAGGGACCTACAATGAGCAGTTCTTC. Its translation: CASSQEGTGTYNEQFF.

The CDR3 loop reads CASSLGPYSLTSNEQYF. Here the CDR3 DNA reads TGTGCCAGCAGTTTGGGCCCCTACTCCCTGACTAGTAACGAGCAGTACTTC. The chain has TRBV27 and TRBJ2-7, with D tentatively TRBD2 (6 bases). Germline V gene lookup returns CDR1 MNHEY and CDR2 SMNVEV (reference sequence). This CDR3 contains 17 residues. Between the trimmed V and J ends, which lost 3 bases and 5 bases, there was a span of 23 bases.

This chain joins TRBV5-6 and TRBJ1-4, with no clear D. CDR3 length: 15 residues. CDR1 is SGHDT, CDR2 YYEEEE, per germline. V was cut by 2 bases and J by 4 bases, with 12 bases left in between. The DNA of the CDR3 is TGTGCCAGCAGCTTCCTTACACGGGGTAATGAAAAACTGTTTTTT. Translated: CASSFLTRGNEKLFF.

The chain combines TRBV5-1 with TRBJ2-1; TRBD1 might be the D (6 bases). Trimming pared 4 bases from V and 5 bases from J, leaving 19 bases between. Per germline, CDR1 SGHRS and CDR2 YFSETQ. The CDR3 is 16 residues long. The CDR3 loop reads CASSPRLGHRNNEQFF. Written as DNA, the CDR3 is TGCGCCAGCAGCCCTCGGTTGGGACACAGGAACAATGAGCAGTTCTTC.

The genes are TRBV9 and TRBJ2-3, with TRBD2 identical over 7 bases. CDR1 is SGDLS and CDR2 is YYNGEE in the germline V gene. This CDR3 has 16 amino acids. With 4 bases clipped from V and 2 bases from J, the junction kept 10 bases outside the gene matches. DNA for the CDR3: TGTGCCAGCAGCACAGTTGGCGGGGGTAACACAGATACGCAGTATTTT. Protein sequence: CASSTVGGGNTDTQYF.

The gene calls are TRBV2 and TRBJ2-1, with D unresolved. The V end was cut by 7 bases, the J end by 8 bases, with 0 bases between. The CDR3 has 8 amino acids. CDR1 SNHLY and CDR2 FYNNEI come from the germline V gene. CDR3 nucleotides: TGTGCCAGCAATGAGCAGTTCTTC. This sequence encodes CASNEQFF.

In DNA form, the CDR3 reads TGTGCCAGCTTTGCGGGAGGCCGGAACACCGGGGAGCTGTTTTTT. Its translation is CASFAGGRNTGELFF. The genes are TRBV2 and TRBJ2-2; 8 bases fit TRBD2. The germline V gene has CDR1 SNHLY and CDR2 FYNNEI. The junction had 6 bases not matched to a gene; V was cut back by 8 bases and J by 1 base. The CDR3 consists of 15 residues.

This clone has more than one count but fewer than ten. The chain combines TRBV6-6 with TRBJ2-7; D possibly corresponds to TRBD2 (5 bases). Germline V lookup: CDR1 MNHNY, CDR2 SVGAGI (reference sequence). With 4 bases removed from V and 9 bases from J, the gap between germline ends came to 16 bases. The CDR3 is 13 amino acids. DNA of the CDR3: TGTGCCAGCAGTTCAGGACTCACCGGAGGGCAGTACTTC. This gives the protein CASSSGLTGGQYF.

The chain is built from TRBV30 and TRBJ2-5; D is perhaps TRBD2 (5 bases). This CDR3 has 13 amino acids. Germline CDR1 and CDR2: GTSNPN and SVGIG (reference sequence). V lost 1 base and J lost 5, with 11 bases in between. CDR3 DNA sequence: TGTGCCTGGAGTGGCTGGGAGAGGGAGACCCAGTACTTC. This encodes CAWSGWERETQYF.